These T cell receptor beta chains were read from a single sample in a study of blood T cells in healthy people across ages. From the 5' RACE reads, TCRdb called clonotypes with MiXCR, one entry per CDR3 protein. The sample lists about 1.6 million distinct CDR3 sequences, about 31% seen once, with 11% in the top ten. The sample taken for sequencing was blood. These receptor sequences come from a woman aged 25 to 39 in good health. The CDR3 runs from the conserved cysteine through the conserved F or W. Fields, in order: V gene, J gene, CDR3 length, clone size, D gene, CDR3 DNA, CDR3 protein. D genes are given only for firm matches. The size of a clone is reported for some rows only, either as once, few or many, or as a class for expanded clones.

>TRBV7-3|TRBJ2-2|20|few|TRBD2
TGTGCCAGCAGCCCCTCCAGGACTAGCGGGGGGCCCGGAAAGCCCGGGGAGCTGTTTTTT
CASSPSRTSGGPGKPGELFF
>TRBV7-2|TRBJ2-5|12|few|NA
TGTGCCAGCAGCCCGACCGAACTAGCCACGTACTTC
CASSPTELATYF
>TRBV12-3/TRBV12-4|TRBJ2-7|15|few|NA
TGTGCCAGCAGTTTGACGGGGGGCAAATTGGGCGAGCAGTACTTC
CASSLTGGKLGEQYF
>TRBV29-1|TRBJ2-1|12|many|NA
TGCAGCGTTGAAGATCTGGGCAAACGAGAGTTCTTC
CSVEDLGKREFF
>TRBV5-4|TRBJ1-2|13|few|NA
TGTGCCAGCAGCTTGCCAGCCTCCTATGGCTACACCTTC
CASSLPASYGYTF
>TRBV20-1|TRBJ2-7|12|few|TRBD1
TGCAGTGCTAGGGGGACAGGGGCCGAGCAGTACTTC
CSARGTGAEQYF
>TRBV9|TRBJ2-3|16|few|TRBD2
TGTGCCAGCAGCGTAGAACCGGGAGGGCCTTCAGATACGCAGTATTTT
CASSVEPGGPSDTQYF
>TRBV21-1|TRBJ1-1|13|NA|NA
TGTGCCAGCAGCAATGGACAGGCCGGTGAAGCTTTCTTT
CASSNGQAGEAFF
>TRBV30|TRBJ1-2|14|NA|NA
TGTGCCTGGAGTTTGCCGACAGAGGGTTATGGCTACACCTTC
CAWSLPTEGYGYTF
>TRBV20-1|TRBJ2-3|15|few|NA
TGCAGTGCTAGAGCGGGGGAGACCTACACAGATACGCAGTATTTT
CSARAGETYTDTQYF
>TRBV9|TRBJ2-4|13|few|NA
TGTGCCAGCAGCGTAGCTACTCGAGATGAGCAGTACTTC
CASSVATRDEQYF
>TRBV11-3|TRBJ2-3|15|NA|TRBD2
TGTGCCAGCAGCCTCGGGGAGCGGGAGGGAAGTACGCAGTATTTT
CASSLGEREGSTQYF
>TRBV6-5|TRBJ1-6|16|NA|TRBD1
TGTGCCAGCAGTTACGTTACCGGGACAGGGGTTTCACCCCTCCACTTT
CASSYVTGTGVSPLHF
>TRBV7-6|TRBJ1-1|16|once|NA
TGTGCCAGCAGCCATATAGGGGGGCAGGGCAGAAGGCAAGCTTTCTTT
CASSHIGGQGRRQAFF
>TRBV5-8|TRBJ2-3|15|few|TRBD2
TGTGCCAGCAGCGACGGACTAGCGGACACAGATACGCAGTATTTT
CASSDGLADTDTQYF
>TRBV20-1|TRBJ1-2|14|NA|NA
TGCAGTGCTGTCGACGGGGGAAATAACTATGGCTACACCTTC
CSAVDGGNNYGYTF
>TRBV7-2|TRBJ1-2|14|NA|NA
TGTGCCAGCGGCTTAGGTGGCGACTACGATGGCTACACCTTC
CASGLGGDYDGYTF
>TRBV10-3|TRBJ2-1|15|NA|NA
TGTGCCATTCTTGACCCGGGACGGGAACTCAATGAGCAGTTCTTC
CAILDPGRELNEQFF
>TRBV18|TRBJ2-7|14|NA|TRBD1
TGTGCCAGCTCAAGGTCGGGACAGTTCTACGAGCAGTACTTC
CASSRSGQFYEQYF
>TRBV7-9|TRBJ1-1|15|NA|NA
TGTGCCAGCAGACCCGCTTGGGCAGGGGTACCTGAAGCTTTCTTT
CASRPAWAGVPEAFF
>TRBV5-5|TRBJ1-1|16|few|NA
TGTGCCAGCAGCTTGAGGGAGGGTCTCGGGGAGACTGAAGCTTTCTTT
CASSLREGLGETEAFF
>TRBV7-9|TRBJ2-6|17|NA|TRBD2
TGTGCCAGCAGCCCCGGGAGGGGGAGTACTGGGGCCAACGTCCTGACTTTC
CASSPGRGSTGANVLTF
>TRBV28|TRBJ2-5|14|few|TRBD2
TGTGCCAGCAGTGAGACTAGCGAGGGGGAGACCCAGTACTTC
CASSETSEGETQYF
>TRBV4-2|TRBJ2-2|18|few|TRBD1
TGTGCCAGCAGCCAGGTCCTTAGGGACAGGGGGAACACCGGGGAGCTGTTTTTT
CASSQVLRDRGNTGELFF
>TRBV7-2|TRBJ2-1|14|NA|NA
TGTGCCAGCAGCTTAGCCCCATTGGTGAATGAGCAGTTCTTC
CASSLAPLVNEQFF
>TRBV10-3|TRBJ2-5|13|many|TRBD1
TGTGCCATCAGTCGGACAGGGGGAGAGACCCAGTACTTC
CAISRTGGETQYF
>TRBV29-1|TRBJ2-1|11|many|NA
TGCAGCGTTGATAGGGGCCATGAGCAGTTCTTC
CSVDRGHEQFF
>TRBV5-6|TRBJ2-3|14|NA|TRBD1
TGTGCCAGCAGCTCAGCAGGGGGCTCAGATACGCAGTATTTT
CASSSAGGSDTQYF
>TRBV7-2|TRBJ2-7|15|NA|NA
TGTGCCAGCAGCGGCGGGACTGGCCCCACCTACGGGCAGTACTTC
CASSGGTGPTYGQYF
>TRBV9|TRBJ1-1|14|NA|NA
TGTGCCAGCAGCGTAAGTCCGGGGGACACTGAAGCTTTCTTT
CASSVSPGDTEAFF
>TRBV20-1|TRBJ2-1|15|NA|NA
TGCAGTGCTAGAACCCTGGTAGGTTCCTACAATGAGCAGTTCTTC
CSARTLVGSYNEQFF
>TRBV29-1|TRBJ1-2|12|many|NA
TGCAGCGCCATCGACAATGGGTATGGCTACACCTTC
CSAIDNGYGYTF
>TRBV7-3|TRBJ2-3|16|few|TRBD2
TGTGCCAGCGGGACCACTAGCGGGGGGGCCCCAGATACGCAGTATTTT
CASGTTSGGAPDTQYF
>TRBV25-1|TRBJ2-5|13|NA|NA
TGTGCCAGCACACCTGGACAGCAAGAGACCCAGTACTTC
CASTPGQQETQYF
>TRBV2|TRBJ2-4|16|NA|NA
TGTGCCAGCAGTGAATGGTGGTCCGGCTCCAAAAACATTCAGTACTTC
CASSEWWSGSKNIQYF
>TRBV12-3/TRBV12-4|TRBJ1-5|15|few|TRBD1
TGTGCCTCAACTGGTTTCGGACAGGGGAATCAGCCCCAGCATTTT
CASTGFGQGNQPQHF
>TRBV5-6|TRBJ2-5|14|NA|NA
TGTGCCAGCAGCTTGGATGGGGGAGTGGGGACCCAGTACTTC
CASSLDGGVGTQYF